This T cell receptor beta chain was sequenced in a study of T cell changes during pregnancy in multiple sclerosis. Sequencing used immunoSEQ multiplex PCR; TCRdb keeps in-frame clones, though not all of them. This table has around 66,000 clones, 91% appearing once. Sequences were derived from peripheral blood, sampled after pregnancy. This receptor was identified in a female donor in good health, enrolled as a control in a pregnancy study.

The CDR3 DNA sequence: TGTGCCAGTAGTATTGCGGATCAGCCCCAGCATTTT. It encodes CASSIADQPQHF. The genes are TRBV19 and TRBJ1-5, with no clear D. CDR3 length: 12 amino acids. Germline CDR1 LNHDA, CDR2 SQIVND (reference sequence). Trimming took off 3 bases at V and 5 bases at J, with 5 bases between the two ends.